Each of the 22 T cell receptor beta chains below was sequenced from the same sample in a study of blood T cell repertoires in COVID-19. Using immunoSEQ multiplex PCR, the repertoire was profiled, and TCRdb retains in-frame clones only, with some absent. The data show almost 350,000 clones, approximately 90% seen once. The specimen was peripheral blood. These receptors all come from a woman between 55 and 75 years old with COVID-19, enrolled during active disease.

V usage is TRBV2 and J usage is TRBJ1-5; D perhaps matches TRBD1 (5 bases). CDR3 length: 18 amino acids. V dropped 4 bases and J dropped 2 bases, with 21 bases sitting between them. CDR1 is SNHLY, CDR2 FYNNEI, per germline. The CDR3 DNA reads TGTGCCAGCAGTGTGGGCGGGGACGGAGGTTTACGCAATCAGCCCCAGCATTTT. Protein product: CASSVGGDGGLRNQPQHF.

V is TRBV27 and J is TRBJ1-4; D is perhaps TRBD1 (6 bases). Germline-derived CDR1 and CDR2 are MNHEY and SMNVEV (reference sequence). There are 16 residues in the CDR3. V was clipped by 2 bases and J by 0 bases, with 10 bases between them. The CDR3 is CASSLIRGATNEKLFF. CDR3 DNA sequence: TGTGCCAGCAGTTTAATCAGGGGTGCAACTAATGAAAAACTGTTTTTT.

This chain uses TRBV6-1 with TRBJ2-1, with TRBD2 matching 9 bases. The CDR3 is 13 amino acids. V was pared by 3 bases and J by 14 bases, with 8 bases of the junction left unmatched. Germline V gene sequence: CDR1 MNHNS, CDR2 SASEGT. The CDR3 nucleotides read TGTGCCAGCAGTGAGGGACTAGCCATGGTAGAGTTCTTC. It is translated as CASSEGLAMVEFF.

The chain uses TRBV5-6 and TRBJ1-6; D possibly corresponds to TRBD1 (5 bases). Between the trimmed V and J ends, which lost 6 bases and 7 bases, there was a span of 17 bases. The germline gives CDR1 SGHDT, CDR2 YYEEEE. The CDR3 is made up of 15 amino acids. The CDR3 spells CASKVRGPSNSPLHF. CDR3 sequence (DNA): TGTGCCAGCAAGGTGCGGGGACCTTCGAATTCACCCCTCCACTTT.

The CDR3 DNA reads as TGTGCCAGCAGATTGACAGGTTCGGAGACCCAGTACTTC. This codes for CASRLTGSETQYF. The V gene is TRBV6-5, the J gene TRBJ2-5; a possible D gene is TRBD1 (6 bases). CDR3 length equals 13 residues. The V gene lost 6 bases and the J gene lost 5 bases, with 13 bases spanning the gap. CDR1 MNHEY and CDR2 SVGAGI come from the germline V gene.

The V gene is TRBV4-2, the J gene TRBJ1-6, with D possibly TRBD1 on 5 matching bases. Trimming cost V 0 bases and J 7 bases, with 16 bases left between them. The CDR3 is 17 amino acids. CDR1 and CDR2 (germline): LGHNA, YNFKEQ. The CDR3 nucleotides are TGTGCCAGCAGCCAAGATTTTACGGCAGGGTCGAATTCACCCCTCCACTTT. Encoded protein: CASSQDFTAGSNSPLHF.

This rearrangement joins TRBV19 to TRBJ1-4; the D is unclear. Germline V gene sequence: CDR1 LNHDA, CDR2 SQIVND (reference sequence). V was trimmed by 3 bases and J by 2 bases, leaving 10 bases between them. There are 15 residues in the CDR3. CDR3 bases: TGTGCCAGTAGTATTAGCTGGAGGACTAATGAAAAACTGTTTTTT. Its protein product is CASSISWRTNEKLFF.

The J gene is TRBJ2-7, the V gene TRBV28, with a tentative D call TRBD2 (5 bases). Germline CDR1 is MDHEN and CDR2 is SYDVKM. The CDR3 is 14 residues long. The V gene lost 2 bases and the J gene lost 6 bases, with 14 bases spanning the gap. The CDR3, as DNA: TGTGCCAGCAGTTTACCTTCCTCTCGGGGCGAGCAGTACTTC. Translated, it gives CASSLPSSRGEQYF.

This sequence joins TRBV5-4 and TRBJ1-3; TRBD1 matches 10 bases. With 4 bases clipped from V and 0 bases from J, the junction kept 7 bases outside the gene matches. CDR3 length equals 17 residues. CDR1 is SGHNT, CDR2 YYREEE, per germline (reference sequence). The CDR3 reads CASSIRTGGGSGNTIYF. CDR3 nucleotide sequence: TGTGCCAGCAGCATAAGGACAGGGGGTGGCTCTGGAAACACCATATATTTT.

The rearrangement uses TRBV10-1 and TRBJ1-5; possible D gene TRBD1, 5 bases. The length of the CDR3 is 14 residues. Per germline, CDR1 WNHNN and CDR2 SYGVQD (reference sequence). The V and J ends lost 2 bases and 7 bases respectively, with 12 bases between them. The CDR3 DNA follows: TGCGCCAGCAGTGAGGCGGGGGACGGGCAGCCCCAGCATTTT. It translates to CASSEAGDGQPQHF.

This rearrangement joins TRBV14 to TRBJ2-2; perhaps TRBD2 as D (6 bases). Germline loops: CDR1 SGHDN, CDR2 FVKESK. Trimming removed 3 bases at V and 6 bases at J, with 14 bases between. The CDR3 consists of 15 residues. The CDR3 region has the DNA TGTGCCAGCAGCCACCTACTAGCCCGGGCCGGGGAGCTGTTTTTT. Translation gives CASSHLLARAGELFF.

The V call is TRBV11-2, the J call TRBJ1-1, with 7 bases matching TRBD1. The CDR3 runs 14 residues. In germline, CDR1 is SGHAT, CDR2 FQNNGV. V was pared by 5 bases and J by 0 bases, with 3 bases of the junction left unmatched. The CDR3 reads CASSGDRVNTEAFF. For the CDR3, the DNA is TGTGCCAGCAGCGGAGACAGGGTGAACACTGAAGCTTTCTTT.

This CDR3 is CASSMGARSPLHF. As DNA, the CDR3 is TGTGCCAGTAGTATGGGGGCAAGGTCACCCCTCCACTTT. The chain employs TRBV19 and TRBJ1-6; TRBD1 is a possible D gene (6 bases). The CDR3 covers 13 residues. V was shortened by 3 bases and J by 10 bases, with 10 bases between the two germline ends. Germline-derived CDR1 and CDR2 are LNHDA and SQIVND (reference sequence).

The chain is built from TRBV10-3 and TRBJ1-1; perhaps TRBD1 as D (5 bases). V was clipped by 6 bases and J by 4 bases, with 12 bases between them. The CDR3 extends over 13 amino acids. Germline loops: CDR1 ENHRY, CDR2 SYGVKD. The CDR3 region is CAIRDTSLTEAFF. The CDR3, as DNA: TGTGCCATCAGGGACACCTCGCTCACTGAAGCTTTCTTT.

The V call is TRBV28, the J call TRBJ1-5; perhaps TRBD1 as D (5 bases). CDR1 and CDR2 (germline): MDHEN, SYDVKM. The CDR3 contains 13 residues. V lost 10 bases and J lost 3, with 13 bases in between. In nucleotides, the CDR3 is TGTGCCATCGGAGGGGTCATCAATCAGCCCCAGCATTTT. As protein: CAIGGVINQPQHF.

The genes are TRBV19 and TRBJ2-4, with TRBD1 matching 9 bases. The germline gives CDR1 LNHDA, CDR2 SQIVND (reference sequence). The CDR3 is made up of 16 amino acids. V shed 3 bases, J shed 1 base, and the junction held 4 bases outside the gene matches. As DNA, the CDR3 is TGTGCCAGTAGTATGTTCGGACAGGGGGCCAAAAACATTCAGTACTTC. As protein: CASSMFGQGAKNIQYF.

About this clone: A much larger clone differs from this one at a single base, so this may be a read error. The chain combines TRBV11-3 with TRBJ1-2; 10 bases map to TRBD1. Germline V CDR1 and CDR2: SGHNT, YENEEA. This CDR3 is 14 amino acids long. Trimming cost V 5 bases and J 3 bases; bases outside gene matches: 3. DNA of the CDR3: TGTGCCAGCAGCCCCGGGACAGGGGACTATGGCTACACCTTC. This gives the protein CASSPGTGDYGYTF. The full variable domain, with the rest looked up from reference TRBV11-3 and TRBJ1-2, is EAGVVQSPRYKIIEKKQPVAFWCNPISGHNTLYWYLQNLGQGPELLIRYENEEAVDDSQLPKDRFSAERLKGVDSTLKIQPAELGDSAVYLCASSPGTGDYGYTFGSGTRLTVV.

The CDR3 region is CASRKQGIDNQPQHF. The CDR3 DNA reads TGTGCCAGCAGGAAACAGGGAATAGACAATCAGCCCCAGCATTTT. This chain links TRBV27 with TRBJ1-5; D perhaps matches TRBD1 (6 bases). The germline V and J ends were trimmed by 6 bases and 3 bases, with 15 bases remaining between them. The CDR3 is 15 residues long. Germline V gene sequence: CDR1 MNHEY, CDR2 SMNVEV (reference sequence).

The rearrangement links TRBV5-4 to TRBJ2-1; D may be TRBD2 (6 bases). The V and J ends lost 4 bases and 10 bases respectively, with 18 bases between them. The CDR3 has 14 residues. From germline, CDR1 is SGHNT and CDR2 YYREEE (reference sequence). DNA for the CDR3: TGTGCCAGCAGCCCCGTCGTCGGGGGTAACGAGCAGTTCTTC. Translation gives CASSPVVGGNEQFF.

The rearrangement joins TRBV27 to TRBJ1-2; D is unclear. The V end was cut by 5 bases, the J end by 6 bases, with 19 bases between. This CDR3 has 15 amino acids. Germline V gene data show CDR1 as MNHEY and CDR2 as SMNVEV (reference sequence). DNA for the CDR3: TGTGCCAGCAGTCCACGGTCCGTACGAAGCCATGGCTACACCTTC. Amino acids: CASSPRSVRSHGYTF.

The CDR3 nucleotides read TGTGCCAGCAGCCCCATCTCCTACGAGCAGTACTTC. Amino acids: CASSPISYEQYF. This chain connects TRBV7-9 to TRBJ2-7; D unresolved. The CDR3 covers 12 residues. Germline V lookup: CDR1 SEHNR, CDR2 FQNEAQ (reference sequence). V was clipped by 5 bases and J by 0 bases, with 5 bases between them. The full variable domain, completed using reference TRBV7-9 and TRBJ2-7, is DTGVSQNPRHKITKRGQNVTFRCDPISEHNRLYWYRQTLGQGPEFLTYFQNEAQLEKSRLLSDRFSAERPKGSFSTLEIQRTEQGDSAMYLCASSPISYEQYFGPGTRLTVT.

This clone has just one count. The V call is TRBV7-9, the J call TRBJ2-3; 9 bases are a match to TRBD2. Per the germline V gene, CDR1 is SEHNR and CDR2 is FQNEAQ (reference sequence). The CDR3 length is 15 residues. Trimming cost V 1 base and J 4 bases; bases outside gene matches: 3. This chain's CDR3 is CASSLGRGGPDTQYF. Written as DNA, the CDR3 is TGTGCCAGCAGCTTAGGGCGGGGGGGTCCAGATACGCAGTATTTT.